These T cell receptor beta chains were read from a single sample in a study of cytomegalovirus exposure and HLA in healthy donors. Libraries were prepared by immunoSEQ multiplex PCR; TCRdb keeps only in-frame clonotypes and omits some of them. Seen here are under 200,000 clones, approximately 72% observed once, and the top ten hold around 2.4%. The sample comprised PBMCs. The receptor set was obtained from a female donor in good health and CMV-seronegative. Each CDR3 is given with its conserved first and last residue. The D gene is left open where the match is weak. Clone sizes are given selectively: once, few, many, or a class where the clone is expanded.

cdr3_nt: TGTGCCAGCATGGCAGGGGGCGGGGATGAGCAGTTCTTC
cdr3_aa: CASMAGGGDEQFF
clone_size: few
v_call: TRBV25-1
j_call: TRBJ2-1
d_call: TRBD1

cdr3_nt: TGTGCCAGCAGCCGACCCGGGACTAGTTTCAATGAGCAGTTCTTC
cdr3_aa: CASSRPGTSFNEQFF
clone_size: few
v_call: TRBV6-5
j_call: TRBJ2-1
d_call: TRBD2

cdr3_nt: TGTGCCAGCTCACCACTGAGAGGGACAACTGAAGCTTTCTTT
cdr3_aa: CASSPLRGTTEAFF
clone_size: .
v_call: TRBV18
j_call: TRBJ1-1
d_call: .

cdr3_nt: TGTGCCAGCAGCCTTAAGCCTGCCTATGGCTACACCTTC
cdr3_aa: CASSLKPAYGYTF
clone_size: few
v_call: TRBV7-9
j_call: TRBJ1-2
d_call: .

cdr3_nt: TGTGCCAGCAGCTTGGGCGCATCCTCCTCCTACGAGCAGTACTTC
cdr3_aa: CASSLGASSSYEQYF
clone_size: .
v_call: TRBV7-2
j_call: TRBJ2-7
d_call: .

cdr3_nt: TGTGCCAGCTCTTCGGGGGGGGCCCTCTATGGCTACACCTTC
cdr3_aa: CASSSGGALYGYTF
clone_size: .
v_call: TRBV18
j_call: TRBJ1-2
d_call: .

cdr3_nt: TGTGCCAGCAATAACTTGGACGAGCAGTACTTC
cdr3_aa: CASNNLDEQYF
clone_size: .
v_call: TRBV6-1
j_call: TRBJ2-7
d_call: .

cdr3_nt: TGCGCCAGCAGCCAAGAGGAAGCAGGGGGCTTCTCTGGAAACACCATATATTTT
cdr3_aa: CASSQEEAGGFSGNTIYF
clone_size: .
v_call: TRBV4-1
j_call: TRBJ1-3
d_call: TRBD1

cdr3_nt: TGTGCCAGCAGCCCCGTCAACAATCCTGGCTACACCTTC
cdr3_aa: CASSPVNNPGYTF
clone_size: .
v_call: TRBV5-4
j_call: TRBJ1-2
d_call: .

cdr3_nt: TGCAGTGCTAGAGCGGGAGAAAAACTGTTTTTT
cdr3_aa: CSARAGEKLFF
clone_size: few
v_call: TRBV20-1
j_call: TRBJ1-4
d_call: .

cdr3_nt: TGTGCCAGCAGCGCTGGGGGGGCCAAGAACACTGAAGCTTTCTTT
cdr3_aa: CASSAGGAKNTEAFF
clone_size: .
v_call: TRBV9
j_call: TRBJ1-1
d_call: .

cdr3_nt: TGTGCCCTCCGAGGTCGGGCTAGCGGGAGCAATGAGCAGTTCTTC
cdr3_aa: CALRGRASGSNEQFF
clone_size: .
v_call: TRBV7-2
j_call: TRBJ2-1
d_call: TRBD2

cdr3_nt: TGTGCCAGCAGTTACGGTGGAGGGGGGGCTGGAAACACCATATATTTT
cdr3_aa: CASSYGGGGAGNTIYF
clone_size: .
v_call: TRBV6-5
j_call: TRBJ1-3
d_call: .

cdr3_nt: TGTGCCAGCCGAATTACAGGGAGGGGCTATGGCTACACCTTC
cdr3_aa: CASRITGRGYGYTF
clone_size: .
v_call: TRBV19
j_call: TRBJ1-2
d_call: .

cdr3_nt: TGTGCCAGCAGCTTAGACGGGGGGGCAAACACCGGGGAGCTGTTTTTT
cdr3_aa: CASSLDGGANTGELFF
clone_size: once
v_call: TRBV7-8
j_call: TRBJ2-2
d_call: TRBD2

cdr3_nt: TGTGCCAGCAGTTCCCACGGTAGCAATCAGCCCCAGCATTTT
cdr3_aa: CASSSHGSNQPQHF
clone_size: .
v_call: TRBV28
j_call: TRBJ1-5
d_call: .

cdr3_nt: TGTGCCAGCAGCTTAGTCGGGAGGGACACTGAAGCTTTCTTT
cdr3_aa: CASSLVGRDTEAFF
clone_size: .
v_call: TRBV7-9
j_call: TRBJ1-1
d_call: .

cdr3_nt: TGCGCCAGCAGCCCGACAGGATCCACCGGGGAGCTGTTTTTT
cdr3_aa: CASSPTGSTGELFF
clone_size: .
v_call: TRBV5-1
j_call: TRBJ2-2
d_call: .

cdr3_nt: TGCGCCAGCAGTGAGTCGTTCAGGGGACCCTACGAGCAGTACTTC
cdr3_aa: CASSESFRGPYEQYF
clone_size: .
v_call: TRBV10-1
j_call: TRBJ2-7
d_call: .

cdr3_nt: TGTGCCACCAGCGTAGGGGTACAGGGGAAAGCTTTCTTT
cdr3_aa: CATSVGVQGKAFF
clone_size: .
v_call: TRBV15
j_call: TRBJ1-1
d_call: TRBD1

cdr3_nt: TGTGCCAGCAGTTTATGGGACAGGGTCTATCAGCCCCAGCATTTT
cdr3_aa: CASSLWDRVYQPQHF
clone_size: .
v_call: TRBV28
j_call: TRBJ1-5
d_call: TRBD1

cdr3_nt: TGTGCCAGTAGTACCACTAGCGGGGTCTACAATGAGCAGTTCTTC
cdr3_aa: CASSTTSGVYNEQFF
clone_size: .
v_call: TRBV19
j_call: TRBJ2-1
d_call: TRBD2

cdr3_nt: TGCGCCAGCAACCCGGGACAGGGCTACGAGCAGTACTTC
cdr3_aa: CASNPGQGYEQYF
clone_size: .
v_call: TRBV5-1
j_call: TRBJ2-7
d_call: TRBD1